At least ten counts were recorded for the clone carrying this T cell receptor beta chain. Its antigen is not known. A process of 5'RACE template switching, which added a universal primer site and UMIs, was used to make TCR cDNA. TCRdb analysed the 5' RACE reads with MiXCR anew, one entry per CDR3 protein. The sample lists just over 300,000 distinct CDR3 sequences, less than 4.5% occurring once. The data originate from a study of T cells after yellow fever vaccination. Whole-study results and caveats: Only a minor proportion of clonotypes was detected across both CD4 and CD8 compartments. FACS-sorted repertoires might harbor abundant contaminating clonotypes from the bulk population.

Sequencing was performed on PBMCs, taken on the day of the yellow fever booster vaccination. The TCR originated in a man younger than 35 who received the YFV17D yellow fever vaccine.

The CDR3 is CASSLEADTQYF. The DNA of the CDR3 is TGCGCCAGCAGCTTGGAAGCAGATACGCAGTATTTT. The J gene is TRBJ2-3, the V gene TRBV5-1; D gene unclear. CDR1 SGHRS and CDR2 YFSETQ come from the germline V gene. The V and J ends lost 0 bases and 4 bases respectively, with 3 bases between them. This CDR3 region has 12 residues.